This TCR beta chain is drawn from a study of blood T cells in healthy people across ages. The CDR3 consists of 16 residues. The trim removed 3 bases at V and 1 base at J, leaving 7 bases unmatched. CDR1 and CDR2 (germline): SGHRS, YFSETQ. The authors ran a second PCR of about 6 to 12 cycles using a sample-barcoded 5' primer and a J-beta primer mix. TCRdb re-called the 5' RACE reads through MiXCR, storing one row per CDR3 protein. The sample gives more than 900,000 distinct CDR3 sequences, under 30% of which show up once; around 0.75% is in the top ten. These same data were also listed under a study on T cells of mothers and their children.

The TCR was taken from a girl aged 2-9 years in good health. The chain carries TRBV5-1 and TRBJ1-1, with TRBD1 matching over 9 bases. Sequencing used blood. The DNA for the CDR3 is TGCGCCAGCAGCTCGGGGGACAGGGAATGGAACACTGAAGCTTTCTTT. Amino acid sequence: CASSSGDREWNTEAFF.